The 27 T cell receptor beta chains below all came from one sample that was sequenced in a study of CD8+ T cells in alopecia areata. Treatment: oral pan-JAK inhibitor, 5-10 mg twice daily. Reverse transcription of extracted RNA yielded cDNA, which provided the sequencing template. Sequencing used immunoSEQ multiplex PCR; TCRdb keeps in-frame clones, though not all of them. The sample includes about 220,000 clones, under 75% of them seen just once. The sample consisted of CD4+ T cells sorted from blood, taken at week 4, from a patient treated with tofacitinib. These receptors were obtained from a human donor with alopecia areata.

This clone has only a few counts. The J gene is TRBJ2-3, the V gene TRBV23-1; either TRBD1 or TRBD2 may supply D (5 bases each). TRBV23-1 is reported as an ORF; its role is uncertain. This CDR3 has 17 amino acids. V shed 6 bases and J shed 4 bases, with 23 bases lying between them. The CDR3 DNA follows: TGCGCCAGCAGAAAAATAAAGGGACCTGGAAGACCAGATACGCAGTATTTT. It specifies CASRKIKGPGRPDTQYF.

The chain links TRBV4-3 to TRBJ1-5; D not certain. The CDR3 has 13 residues. Germline loops: CDR1 LGHNA, CDR2 YSLEER. With 1 base removed from V and 5 bases from J, the gap between germline ends came to 6 bases. This CDR3 reads CASSQGVYQPQHF. CDR3 nucleotides: TGCGCCAGCAGCCAAGGGGTGTATCAGCCCCAGCATTTT.

V is TRBV9 and J is TRBJ2-3; TRBD1 might be the D (5 bases). The V end was cut by 3 bases, the J end by 4 bases, with 6 bases between. Germline CDR1 and CDR2: SGDLS and YYNGEE. This CDR3 comprises 12 residues. The CDR3 DNA reads as TGTGCCAGCAGCGAGGGGCCAGATACGCAGTATTTT. This gives the protein CASSEGPDTQYF.

This clone was found once. The chain is built from TRBV4-2 and TRBJ2-5; no firm D call. CDR1 is LGHNA and CDR2 is YNFKEQ in the germline V gene. The CDR3 is 13 residues long. Trimming took 2 bases from V and 3 from J, leaving 7 bases between them. DNA of the CDR3: TGTGCCAGCAGCCAAACTCAAGAAGAGACCCAGTACTTC. Protein: CASSQTQEETQYF.

DNA for the CDR3: TGTGCCTGGAGAATGGGATCCTATGGCTACACCTTC. Protein product: CAWRMGSYGYTF. The gene calls are TRBV30 and TRBJ1-2; D is unresolved. Trimming cost V 3 bases and J 4 bases, with 9 bases left between them. Germline V gene sequence: CDR1 GTSNPN, CDR2 SVGIG (reference sequence). CDR3 size: 12 residues.

The chain uses TRBV7-8 and TRBJ2-3; a weak D match, TRBD1 (6 bases). This CDR3 contains 16 residues. Germline V gene data show CDR1 as SGHVS and CDR2 as FQNEAQ. Deletions cut 7 bases from V and 0 bases from J, with 17 bases between. The CDR3 bases are TGTGCCAGCATGGGAAACAGGGTATCTAGCACAGATACGCAGTATTTT. Amino acid sequence: CASMGNRVSSTDTQYF.

This chain connects TRBV10-2 to TRBJ2-7; 10 bases fit TRBD2. Losses at the gene ends were 6 bases for V and 0 bases for J; bases not matched to a gene: 2. Germline CDR1 WSHSY, CDR2 SAAADI. This CDR3 spans 14 amino acids. For the CDR3, the DNA is TGCGCCAGCAGGCGGACTAGCGGCTCCTACGAGCAGTACTTC. It is translated as CASRRTSGSYEQYF.

J is TRBJ2-6 and V is TRBV30; D is uncertain. The CDR3 is made up of 16 amino acids. Between the trimmed V and J ends, which lost 1 base and 4 bases, there was a span of 14 bases. Germline CDR1 reads GTSNPN; CDR2 reads SVGIG (reference sequence). This CDR3 reads CAWSGLWVSGANVLTF. For the CDR3, the DNA is TGTGCCTGGAGTGGGCTTTGGGTCTCCGGGGCCAACGTCCTGACTTTC.

The chain employs TRBV29-1 and TRBJ2-2; D might be TRBD1 (5 bases). This CDR3 has 14 amino acids. Germline V gene sequence: CDR1 SQVTM, CDR2 ANQGSEA. V gave up 2 bases and J gave up 4 bases, with 11 bases separating them. The CDR3 here is CSVERQGGTGELFF. CDR3 DNA sequence: TGCAGCGTTGAAAGGCAGGGCGGCACCGGGGAGCTGTTTTTT.

V usage is TRBV7-6 and J usage is TRBJ1-6, with D uncertain. V lost 4 bases and J 7 bases, leaving 14 bases between the germline ends. Germline values: CDR1 SGHVS, CDR2 FNYEAQ. CDR3 length: 15 amino acids. CDR3 in amino acids: CASSSRWGFNSPLHF. CDR3 DNA sequence: TGTGCCAGCAGCTCCCGATGGGGATTCAATTCACCCCTCCACTTT.

V and J are TRBV5-1 and TRBJ2-1, with 9 bases lining up with TRBD2. Germline CDR1 is SGHRS and CDR2 is YFSETQ. The V gene end was trimmed by 3 bases and the J gene end by 2 bases; junction bases not matched to a gene: 9. CDR3 length equals 17 residues. CDR3 sequence (DNA): TGCGCCAGCAGCTACTACCCGACTAGCGGAACCTACAATGAGCAGTTCTTC. Translation: CASSYYPTSGTYNEQFF.

This sequence joins TRBV29-1 and TRBJ1-3, with D tentatively TRBD1 (5 bases). This CDR3 contains 14 residues. V lost 7 bases to trimming and J lost 3 bases, with 16 bases between them. Germline values: CDR1 SQVTM, CDR2 ANQGSEA. The CDR3 spells CSAKVGDGGNTIYF. Here the CDR3 DNA reads TGCAGCGCCAAGGTGGGGGACGGTGGAAACACCATATATTTT.

This chain links TRBV7-3 with TRBJ1-6; D gene unclear. The CDR3 spans 15 residues. Trimming left V 5 bases short and J 5 bases short, with 13 bases between. Germline-derived CDR1 and CDR2 are SGHTA and FQGTGA. The CDR3 bases are TGTGCCAGCAGCCGGTCAGCCTACAATAATTCACCCCTCCACTTT. Amino acid sequence: CASSRSAYNNSPLHF.

The V and J genes are TRBV27 and TRBJ1-5; D unresolved. Trimming removed 2 bases from V and 6 bases from J, with 14 bases in between. In germline, CDR1 is MNHEY, CDR2 SMNVEV (reference sequence). The CDR3 totals 15 residues. The CDR3 region is CASSLNPDRTQPQHF. CDR3 sequence (DNA): TGTGCCAGCAGTTTAAACCCTGACCGCACTCAGCCCCAGCATTTT.

This chain links TRBV7-2 with TRBJ1-1; D is ambiguous. The V and J ends lost 4 bases and 5 bases respectively, with 17 bases between them. The CDR3 is 15 amino acids. CDR1 and CDR2 from the germline V gene are SGHTA and FQGNSA. The CDR3 spells CASSSPPAGRTEAFF. In nucleotides, the CDR3 is TGTGCCAGCAGCTCCCCCCCCGCAGGCCGGACTGAAGCTTTCTTT.

This clone came up a few times. The chain couples TRBV25-1 to TRBJ1-2; 7 positions match TRBD1. Germline V CDR1 and CDR2: MGHDK, SYGVNS. V was clipped by 1 base and J by 8 bases; unmatched bases: 10. The CDR3 is made up of 15 amino acids. The CDR3 nucleotides are TGTGCCAGCAGTGAATCGGACAGGACCTCTCGGGGCTACACCTTC. Amino acid sequence: CASSESDRTSRGYTF.

The gene calls are TRBV19 and TRBJ2-3; maybe TRBD1 (6 bases). The CDR3 contains 15 residues. Germline values: CDR1 LNHDA, CDR2 SQIVND (reference sequence). V lost 5 bases, J lost 1 base, and 13 bases lay in between. The CDR3 sequence: CASSARQDRTDTQYF. The CDR3 DNA is TGTGCCAGTAGTGCAAGACAGGACCGCACAGATACGCAGTATTTT.

Here the CDR3 DNA reads TGCAGCGTTGCCGGGACAGGTAGGAACGAGCAGTACTTC. Amino acid sequence: CSVAGTGRNEQYF. The rearrangement links TRBV29-1 to TRBJ2-7, with 8 bases lining up with TRBD1. The CDR3 consists of 13 residues. Looked up from germline, CDR1 is SQVTM and CDR2 is ANQGSEA. V shed 4 bases and J 5 bases; nucleotides not matched to a gene: 7.

The chain links TRBV29-1 to TRBJ2-7; TRBD1 aligns across 8 bases. Trimming removed 2 bases from V and 9 bases from J; junction bases left unmatched: 6. Germline V gene data show CDR1 as SQVTM and CDR2 as ANQGSEA. This CDR3 is 12 amino acids long. The CDR3 protein is CSVERLGTGQYF. The DNA of the CDR3 is TGCAGCGTTGAAAGGTTGGGGACAGGGCAGTACTTC.

This clone was recorded once. V is TRBV7-9 and J is TRBJ2-1, with TRBD2 identical over 9 bases. Per the germline V gene, CDR1 is SEHNR and CDR2 is FQNEAQ (reference sequence). The J segment lost 0 bases and the V segment lost 0 bases, leaving 3 bases of the junction unmatched. This CDR3 has 17 residues. The chain's CDR3 is CASSLATSGNSYNEQFF. Here the CDR3 DNA reads TGTGCCAGCAGCTTAGCGACTAGCGGCAACTCCTACAATGAGCAGTTCTTC.

The chain is built from TRBV4-1 and TRBJ2-1; D is possibly TRBD2 (6 bases). The germline CDR1 and CDR2 sequences are MGHRA and YSYEKL. The CDR3 length is 14 residues. Trimming pared 2 bases from V and 5 bases from J, leaving 10 bases between. CDR3 region: CASSQLALNNEQFF. CDR3 sequence (DNA): TGCGCCAGCAGCCAACTAGCGCTCAACAATGAGCAGTTCTTC.

A single count supports this clone. The V call is TRBV9, the J call TRBJ2-7; D possibly corresponds to TRBD2 (6 bases). Per the germline V gene, CDR1 is SGDLS and CDR2 is YYNGEE. This CDR3 contains 14 residues. Trimming removed 2 bases at V and 4 bases at J, with 13 bases between. CDR3 amino acids: CASSVGGREYEQYF. In nucleotides, the CDR3 is TGTGCCAGCAGCGTCGGAGGGAGAGAATACGAGCAGTACTTC.

This chain connects TRBV7-2 to TRBJ1-1; the D gene is possibly TRBD1 (5 bases). This CDR3 is 15 amino acids long. The V and J ends lost 2 bases and 0 bases respectively, with 10 bases between them. Germline loops: CDR1 SGHTA, CDR2 FQGNSA. CDR3 coding DNA: TGTGCCAGCAGCTTACGCCTGACAGTGAACACTGAAGCTTTCTTT. Protein product: CASSLRLTVNTEAFF.

Only one count was recorded for this clone. The V gene is TRBV7-3, the J gene TRBJ2-2, with 8 bases that match TRBD1. In germline, CDR1 is SGHTA, CDR2 FQGTGA. After removal of 6 bases from V and 3 bases from J, the junction contained 6 bases not matched to a gene. The CDR3 loop spans 15 amino acids. CDR3 amino acids: CASSPTGDHTGELFF. For the CDR3, the DNA is TGTGCCAGCAGTCCGACAGGGGACCACACCGGGGAGCTGTTTTTT.

This clone was observed a few times. The genes are TRBV5-8 and TRBJ1-5; 10 nucleotides match TRBD1. Germline-derived CDR1 and CDR2 are SGHTS and YDEGEE. The junction had 5 bases not matched to a gene; V was cut back by 4 bases and J by 7 bases. The CDR3 extends over 14 amino acids. CDR3 nucleotides: TGTGCCAGCAGCCCCGGGACAGGGGAACAGCCCCAGCATTTT. The encoded protein is CASSPGTGEQPQHF.

This clone has a handful of counts. This chain connects TRBV14 to TRBJ1-1, with no clear D. Germline CDR1 and CDR2: SGHDN and FVKESK. The CDR3 extends over 13 amino acids. V lost 2 bases and J 11 bases, leaving 15 bases between the germline ends. The DNA for the CDR3 is TGTGCCAGCAGCCAACCCGCCACTTTCCGGGCTTTCTTT. It is translated as CASSQPATFRAFF.

V and J are TRBV2 and TRBJ2-7; maybe TRBD1 (5 bases). V was pared by 7 bases and J by 1 base, with 14 bases between. CDR1 and CDR2 (germline): SNHLY, FYNNEI. This CDR3 spans 14 amino acids. The CDR3 loop reads CASNTQDTSYEQYF. In DNA, the CDR3 is TGTGCCAGCAATACACAGGACACTTCCTACGAGCAGTACTTC.